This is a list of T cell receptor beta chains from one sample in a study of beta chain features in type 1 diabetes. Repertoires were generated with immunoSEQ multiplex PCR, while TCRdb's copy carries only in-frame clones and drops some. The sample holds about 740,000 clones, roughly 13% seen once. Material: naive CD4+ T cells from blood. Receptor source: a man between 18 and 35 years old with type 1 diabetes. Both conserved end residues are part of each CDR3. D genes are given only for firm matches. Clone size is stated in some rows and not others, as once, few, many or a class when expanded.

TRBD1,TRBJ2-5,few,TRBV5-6,TGTGCCAGCAGGAGGGGGCCTTGGGAGACCCAGTACTTC,CASRRGPWETQYF
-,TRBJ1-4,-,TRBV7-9,TGTGCCAGCAGCCCCCGCGATGAAAAACTGTTTTTT,CASSPRDEKLFF
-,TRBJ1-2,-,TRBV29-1,TGCAGCGTCCTACACCAGTCTGAGTTGTACACCTTC,CSVLHQSELYTF
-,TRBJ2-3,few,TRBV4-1,TGCGCCAGCAGCCAAGATCAACGGGACATCGGCACAGATACGCAGTATTTT,CASSQDQRDIGTDTQYF
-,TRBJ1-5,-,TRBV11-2,TGTGCCAGCAGCTTAGAACAGGGCAATCAGCCCCAGCATTTT,CASSLEQGNQPQHF
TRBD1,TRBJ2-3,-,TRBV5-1,TGCGCCAGCAGCCCACGGACAGGGTGGGCAGATACGCAGTATTTT,CASSPRTGWADTQYF
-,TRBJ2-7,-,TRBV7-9,TGTGCCAGCAGCTTAGAAGCTGCCCCCTACGAGCAGTACTTC,CASSLEAAPYEQYF
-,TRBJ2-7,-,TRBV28,TGTGCCAGCAGTTCGGGCTCCCCAGGCGAGCAGTACTTC,CASSSGSPGEQYF
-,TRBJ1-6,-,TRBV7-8,TGTGCCAGCAGCTTGGAGACCTATAATTCACCCCTCCACTTT,CASSLETYNSPLHF
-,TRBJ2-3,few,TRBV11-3,TGTGCCAGCAGCATAGGGGTCCGAGATACGCAGTATTTT,CASSIGVRDTQYF
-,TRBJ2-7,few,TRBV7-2,TGTGCCAGCAGCTTAATCGGGAACGAGCAGTACTTC,CASSLIGNEQYF
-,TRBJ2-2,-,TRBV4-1,TGCGCCAGCAGCCAAGAGGGTCCGGGTGCGAACACCGGGGAGCTGTTTTTT,CASSQEGPGANTGELFF
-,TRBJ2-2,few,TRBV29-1,TGCAGCGTTGAAGATCGGCAGGGGATGGCCGGGGAGCTGTTTTTT,CSVEDRQGMAGELFF
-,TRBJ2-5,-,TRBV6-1,TGTGCCAGCACTGGCGGAGAGACCCAGTACTTC,CASTGGETQYF
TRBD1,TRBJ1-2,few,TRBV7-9,TGTGCCAGCAGCTTAGAGGCAGGGGGCTTTGGAACCTTC,CASSLEAGGFGTF
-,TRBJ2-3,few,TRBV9,TGTGCCAGCAGCCCCCAGACTAGGAGCACAGATACGCAGTATTTT,CASSPQTRSTDTQYF
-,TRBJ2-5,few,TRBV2,TGTGCCAGCACGACTCTCTCCAAGGAGACCCAGTACTTC,CASTTLSKETQYF
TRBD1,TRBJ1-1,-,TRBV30,TGTGCCGGGGACAGGGGTGGGACTGAAGCTTTCTTT,CAGDRGGTEAFF
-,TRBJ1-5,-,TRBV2,TGTGCCAGCAGTGAACACCGGCTTAACGGTCAGCCCCAGCATTTT,CASSEHRLNGQPQHF
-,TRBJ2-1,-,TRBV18,TGTGCCAGCTCACCACAGGGGATTCGGAATGAGCAGTTCTTC,CASSPQGIRNEQFF
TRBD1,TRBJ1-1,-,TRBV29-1,TGCAGCGTTGACCCCTGGACAGGGGGCACTGAAGCTTTCTTT,CSVDPWTGGTEAFF
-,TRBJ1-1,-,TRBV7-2,TGTGCCAGCAGCTTATTGGAGGTCTCGGGGCAGAACACTGAAGCTTTCTTT,CASSLLEVSGQNTEAFF
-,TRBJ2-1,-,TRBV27,TGTGCCAGCAGTCGGGGCGGGGACTCCTACAATGAGCAGTTCTTC,CASSRGGDSYNEQFF
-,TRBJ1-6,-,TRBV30,TGTGCCTGGAGTGTAATGGGCTTAAGCTCCTATAATTCACCCCTCCACTTT,CAWSVMGLSSYNSPLHF
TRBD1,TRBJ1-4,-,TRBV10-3,TGTGCTACACAGGGGCAGGGTGAAAAACTGTTTTTT,CATQGQGEKLFF
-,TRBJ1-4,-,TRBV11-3,TGTGCCAGCAGCTTGACAGCGGGCGAAAAACTGTTTTTT,CASSLTAGEKLFF
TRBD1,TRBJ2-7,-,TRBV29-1,TGCAGCGTTGAACACAGGGGCGGGTACGAGCAGTACTTC,CSVEHRGGYEQYF
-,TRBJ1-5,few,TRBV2,TGTGCCAGCAGTGAATATCGGTCCAACAATCAGCCCCAGCATTTT,CASSEYRSNNQPQHF